A single sample gave rise to the 14 T cell receptor beta chains below, sequenced in a study of blood T cells in healthy people across ages. Sample-barcoded 5' priming and a J-beta primer mix drove a second PCR of roughly 7 to 11 cycles. TCRdb reanalysed the 5' RACE reads using MiXCR and keeps one entry per CDR3 protein. The table has over a million distinct CDR3 sequences, 45% seen once; the top ten hold over 15%. Sequenced sample: blood. These receptors all stem from a woman in her sixties in good health.

J is TRBJ2-4 and V is TRBV2; D not resolved. The ends were cut back, 1 base at V and 15 bases at J, with 34 bases in the middle. CDR3 length: 19 amino acids. The germline CDR1 and CDR2 sequences are SNHLY and FYNNEI. In DNA, the CDR3 is TGTGCCAGCAGTGAAGTAGGTTTTGGAGTCTTGGGTTCTGGCTACGAGCGGTACTTC. This translates into CASSEVGFGVLGSGYERYF.

In this sample, this clonotype turned up many times. The chain is built from TRBV28 and TRBJ2-4; D unresolved. This CDR3 spans 11 amino acids. Deletions cut 8 bases from V and 6 bases from J, with 8 bases between. The germline V gene has CDR1 MDHEN and CDR2 SYDVKM. The CDR3 loop is CASRLGNIQYF. CDR3 nucleotides: TGTGCCAGCCGGCTGGGAAACATTCAGTACTTC.

V usage is TRBV29-1 and J usage is TRBJ2-3; possible D gene TRBD1, 6 bases. Trimming removed 4 bases from V and 4 bases from J, with 12 bases in between. This CDR3 comprises 13 residues. Germline CDR1 and CDR2: SQVTM and ANQGSEA. DNA for the CDR3: TGCAGCGTTGTGTTACAGGGAGCAGATACGCAGTATTTT. It specifies CSVVLQGADTQYF.

The rearrangement uses TRBV29-1 and TRBJ2-6; D possibly matches TRBD1 or TRBD2 (5 bases each). The CDR3 runs 13 residues. Germline V CDR1 and CDR2: SQVTM, ANQGSEA. V lost 5 bases and J lost 4, with 9 bases in between. The chain's CDR3 is CSVSRGGANVLTF. The CDR3 DNA reads TGCAGCGTTTCGAGGGGAGGGGCCAACGTCCTGACTTTC.

This clonotype was counted a few times. CDR3 protein: CASSLGVTSGAAYEQYF. The CDR3 nucleotides read TGCGCCAGCAGCTTGGGGGTGACTAGCGGCGCTGCCTACGAGCAGTACTTC. The chain links TRBV5-1 to TRBJ2-7; 9 nucleotides match TRBD2. CDR1 is SGHRS and CDR2 is YFSETQ in the germline V gene. Germline trimming cut 0 bases from V and 2 bases from J; bases unmatched to any gene: 9. This CDR3 is built from 17 residues.

The genes are TRBV27 and TRBJ1-4; D might be TRBD1 (5 bases). Germline CDR1 is MNHEY and CDR2 is SMNVEV (reference sequence). The ends were cut back, 1 base at V and 7 bases at J, with 10 bases in the middle. The CDR3 consists of 14 residues. The CDR3 protein is CASSLWGVGEKLFF. In nucleotides, the CDR3 is TGTGCCAGCAGTTTATGGGGGGTCGGTGAAAAACTGTTTTTT. Together with reference TRBV27 and TRBJ1-4, the CDR3 gives the full variable domain: EAQVTQNPRYLITVTGKKLTVTCSQNMNHEYMSWYRQDPGLGLRQIYYSMNVEVTDKGDVPEGYKVSRKEKRNFPLILESPSPNQTSLYFCASSLWGVGEKLFFGSGTQLSVL.

This clonotype came up a few times. The genes are TRBV19 and TRBJ2-7; D tentatively fits TRBD1 or TRBD2 (5 bases each). Trimming stripped 4 bases from V and 2 bases from J, with 15 bases between. The CDR3 spans 15 residues. CDR1 LNHDA and CDR2 SQIVND come from the germline V gene (reference sequence). The CDR3 bases are TGTGCCAGTAGTACGCCGGGACGAAAAACCTACGAGCAGTACTTC. Translating it yields CASSTPGRKTYEQYF. Using reference TRBV19 and TRBJ2-7 for the parts outside the CDR3, the full variable domain is DGGITQSPKYLFRKEGQNVTLSCEQNLNHDAMYWYRQDPGQGLRLIYYSQIVNDFQKGDIAEGYSVSREKKESFPLTVTSAQKNPTAFYLCASSTPGRKTYEQYFGPGTRLTVT.

This chain joins TRBV6-5 and TRBJ2-4; TRBD2 matches 15 bases. Per germline, CDR1 MNHEY and CDR2 SVGAGI. The CDR3 covers 16 residues. V lost 6 bases, J lost 8 bases, and 8 bases stayed unmatched. CDR3 DNA sequence: TGTGCCAGCAGGACGGGGGGACTAGCGGGGGGATACATTCAGTACTTC. Translated, it gives CASRTGGLAGGYIQYF.

The chain joins TRBV12-3 or TRBV12-4 to TRBJ1-5; perhaps TRBD1 as D (5 bases). This CDR3 has 12 residues. Trimming cost V 3 bases and J 6 bases, with 6 bases left between them. Here the CDR3 DNA reads TGTGCCAGCAGTTTTGGGACTCAGCCCCAGCATTTT. It codes for CASSFGTQPQHF.

This clonotype was detected a few times. The V gene is TRBV25-1, the J gene TRBJ2-7, with TRBD2 as a possible D gene (5 bases). Germline V CDR1 and CDR2: MGHDK, SYGVNS. CDR3 size: 13 residues. Between the trimmed V and J ends, which lost 0 bases and 7 bases, there was a span of 10 bases. CDR3 in amino acids: CASSEYLPGEQYF. CDR3 nucleotides: TGTGCCAGCAGTGAATATTTGCCGGGAGAGCAGTACTTC.

This clonotype came up a few times. DNA of the CDR3: TGTGCCAACCCCAAATTGGGCTCCTACAATGAGCAGTTCTTC. Translating it yields CANPKLGSYNEQFF. This chain joins TRBV2 and TRBJ2-1; D uncertain. Trimming removed 10 bases at V and 0 bases at J, with 13 bases between. The CDR3 spans 14 residues. Germline V lookup: CDR1 SNHLY, CDR2 FYNNEI.

The chain carries TRBV5-1 and TRBJ2-7, with D possibly matching TRBD2 (5 bases). Trimming cost V 2 bases and J 2 bases, with 14 bases left between them. The CDR3 consists of 15 residues. Germline loops: CDR1 SGHRS, CDR2 YFSETQ. In DNA, the CDR3 is TGCGCCAGCAGCTTTCCGGGATCGTGGCCCTACGAGCAGTACTTC. It specifies CASSFPGSWPYEQYF.

This clonotype came up a few times. The CDR3 nucleotides read TGTGCCACGACTACTAGAGAGGGGAGAGGCATTCAGTACTTC. Translation: CATTTREGRGIQYF. This chain joins TRBV13 and TRBJ2-4, with D possibly called TRBD1 or TRBD2 (5 bases each). V lost 10 bases to trimming and J lost 9 bases, with 22 bases between them. The CDR3 totals 14 residues. Looked up from germline, CDR1 is PRHDT and CDR2 is FYEKMQ (reference sequence).

V and J are TRBV20-1 and TRBJ2-3; no clear D gene. Germline CDR1 reads DFQATT; CDR2 reads SNEGSKA (reference sequence). V was cut by 6 bases and J by 4 bases, with 8 bases left in between. CDR3 length equals 11 residues. CDR3 bases: TGCAGTGCAAATTTAGCAGATACGCAGTATTTT. Its translation: CSANLADTQYF.